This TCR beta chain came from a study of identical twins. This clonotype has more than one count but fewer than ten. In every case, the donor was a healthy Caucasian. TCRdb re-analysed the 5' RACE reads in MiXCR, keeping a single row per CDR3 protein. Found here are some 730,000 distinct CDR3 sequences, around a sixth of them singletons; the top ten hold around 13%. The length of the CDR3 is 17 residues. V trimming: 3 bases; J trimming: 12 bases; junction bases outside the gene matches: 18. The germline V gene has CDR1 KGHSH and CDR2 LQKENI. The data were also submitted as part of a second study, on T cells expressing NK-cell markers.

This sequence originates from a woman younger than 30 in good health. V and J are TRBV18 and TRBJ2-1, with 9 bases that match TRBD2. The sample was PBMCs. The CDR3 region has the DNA TGTGCCAGCTCACCGACTAGCGGAGGGACAAACCCAATACGGCAGTTCTTC. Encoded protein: CASSPTSGGTNPIRQFF.